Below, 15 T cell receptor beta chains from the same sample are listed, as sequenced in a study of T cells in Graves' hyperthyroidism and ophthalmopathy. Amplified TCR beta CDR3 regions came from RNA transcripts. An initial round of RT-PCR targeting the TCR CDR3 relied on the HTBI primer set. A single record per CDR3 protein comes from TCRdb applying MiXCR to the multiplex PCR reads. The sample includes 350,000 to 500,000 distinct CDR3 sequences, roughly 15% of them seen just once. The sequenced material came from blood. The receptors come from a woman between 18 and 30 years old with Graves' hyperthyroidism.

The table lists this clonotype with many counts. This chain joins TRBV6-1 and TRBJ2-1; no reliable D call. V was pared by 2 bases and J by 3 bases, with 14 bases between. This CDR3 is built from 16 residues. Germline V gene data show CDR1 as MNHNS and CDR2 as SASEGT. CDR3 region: CASSEYVDPYYNEQFF. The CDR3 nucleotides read TGTGCCAGCAGTGAATACGTCGATCCCTACTACAATGAGCAGTTCTTC.

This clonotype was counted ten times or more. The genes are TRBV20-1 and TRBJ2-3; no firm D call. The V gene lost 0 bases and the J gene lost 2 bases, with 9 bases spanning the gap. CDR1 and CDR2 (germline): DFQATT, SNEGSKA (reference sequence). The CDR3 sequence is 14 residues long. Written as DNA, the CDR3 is TGCAGTGCTAGAGAACAGCGACCCACAGATACGCAGTATTTT. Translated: CSAREQRPTDTQYF.

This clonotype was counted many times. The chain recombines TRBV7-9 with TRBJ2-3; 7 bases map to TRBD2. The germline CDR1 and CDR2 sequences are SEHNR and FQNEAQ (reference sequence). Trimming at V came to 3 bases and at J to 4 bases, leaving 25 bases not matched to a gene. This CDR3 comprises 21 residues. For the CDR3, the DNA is TGTGCCAGCAGCTTGGCGTTTGATAGGCGGGAGCCCGCTGGGATCCCAGATACGCAGTATTTT. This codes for CASSLAFDRREPAGIPDTQYF.

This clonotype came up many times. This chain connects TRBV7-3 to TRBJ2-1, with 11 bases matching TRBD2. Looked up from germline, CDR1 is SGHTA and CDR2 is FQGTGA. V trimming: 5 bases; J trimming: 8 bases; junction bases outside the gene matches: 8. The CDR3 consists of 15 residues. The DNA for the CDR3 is TGTGCCAGCAGCGTGACTAGCGGGACTGGAGATGAGCAGTTCTTC. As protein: CASSVTSGTGDEQFF.

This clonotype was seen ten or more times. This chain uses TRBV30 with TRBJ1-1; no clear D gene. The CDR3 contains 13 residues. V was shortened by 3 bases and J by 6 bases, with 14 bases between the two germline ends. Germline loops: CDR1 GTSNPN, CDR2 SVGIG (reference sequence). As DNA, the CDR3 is TGTGCCTGGAGACTTGGCTCATTCGCTGAAGCTTTCTTT. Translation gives CAWRLGSFAEAFF.

The CDR3 DNA sequence: TGCGCCAGTGGCCCGACGCCCCAGGGGCCCCAGCATTTT. It specifies CASGPTPQGPQHF. The chain joins TRBV4-3 to TRBJ1-5, with a tentative D call TRBD1 (5 bases). V was pared by 9 bases and J by 9 bases, with 18 bases between. The length of the CDR3 is 13 residues. Germline V gene sequence: CDR1 LGHNA, CDR2 YSLEER.

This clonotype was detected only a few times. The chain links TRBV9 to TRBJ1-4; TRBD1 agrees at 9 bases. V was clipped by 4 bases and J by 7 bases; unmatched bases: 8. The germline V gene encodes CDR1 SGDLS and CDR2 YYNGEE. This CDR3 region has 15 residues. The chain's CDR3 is CASSPSGTGFEKLFF. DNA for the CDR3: TGTGCCAGCAGCCCTTCAGGGACAGGGTTTGAAAAACTGTTTTTT.

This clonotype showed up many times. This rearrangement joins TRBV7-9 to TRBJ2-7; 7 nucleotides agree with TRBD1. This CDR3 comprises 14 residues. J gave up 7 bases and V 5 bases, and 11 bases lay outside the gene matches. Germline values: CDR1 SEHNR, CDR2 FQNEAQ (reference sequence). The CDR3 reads CASSARGTDREQYF. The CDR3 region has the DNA TGTGCCAGCAGCGCAAGAGGGACAGACCGGGAGCAGTACTTC.

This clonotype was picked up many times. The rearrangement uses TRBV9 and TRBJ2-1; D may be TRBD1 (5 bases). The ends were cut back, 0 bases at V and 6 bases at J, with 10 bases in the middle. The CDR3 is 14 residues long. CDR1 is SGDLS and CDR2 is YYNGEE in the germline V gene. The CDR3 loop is CASSVAGRTNEQFF. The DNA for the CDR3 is TGTGCCAGCAGCGTAGCAGGGCGCACCAATGAGCAGTTCTTC.

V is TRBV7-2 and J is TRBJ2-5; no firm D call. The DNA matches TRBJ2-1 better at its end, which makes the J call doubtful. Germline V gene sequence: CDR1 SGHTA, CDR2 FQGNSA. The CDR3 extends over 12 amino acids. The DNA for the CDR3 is TGTGCCAGCAGCCCCGGCGGAGAGACCCAGTTCTTC. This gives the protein CASSPGGETQFF.

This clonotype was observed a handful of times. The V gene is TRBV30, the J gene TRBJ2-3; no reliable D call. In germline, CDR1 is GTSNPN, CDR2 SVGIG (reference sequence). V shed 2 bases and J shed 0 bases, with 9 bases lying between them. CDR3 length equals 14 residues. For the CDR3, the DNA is TGTGCCTGGAGTAAACCGACTAGCACAGATACGCAGTATTTT. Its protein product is CAWSKPTSTDTQYF.

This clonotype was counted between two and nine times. CDR3 sequence reads: CASSQDQHSDTSQYEQYF. In DNA, the CDR3 is TGCGCCAGCAGCCAAGATCAGCATAGTGACACGTCCCAATACGAGCAGTACTTC. The chain uses TRBV4-1 and TRBJ2-7; D is unclear. The CDR3 consists of 18 residues. CDR1 and CDR2 (germline): MGHRA, YSYEKL. Between the trimmed V and J ends, which lost 0 bases and 4 bases, there was a span of 22 bases.

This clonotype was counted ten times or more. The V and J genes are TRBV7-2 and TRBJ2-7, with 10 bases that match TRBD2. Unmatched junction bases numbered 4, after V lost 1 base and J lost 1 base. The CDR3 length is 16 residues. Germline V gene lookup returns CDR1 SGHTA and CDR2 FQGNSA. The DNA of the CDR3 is TGTGCCAGCAGCTTAGACTGGACTAGCGGATCCTACGAGCAGTACTTC. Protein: CASSLDWTSGSYEQYF.

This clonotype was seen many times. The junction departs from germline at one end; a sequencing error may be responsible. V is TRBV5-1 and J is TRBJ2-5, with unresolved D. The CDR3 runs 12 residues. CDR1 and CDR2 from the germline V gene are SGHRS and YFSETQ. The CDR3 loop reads CASSSNQETQYF. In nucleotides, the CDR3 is TGTGCCAGCAGCTCCAATCAAGAGACCCAGTACTTC.

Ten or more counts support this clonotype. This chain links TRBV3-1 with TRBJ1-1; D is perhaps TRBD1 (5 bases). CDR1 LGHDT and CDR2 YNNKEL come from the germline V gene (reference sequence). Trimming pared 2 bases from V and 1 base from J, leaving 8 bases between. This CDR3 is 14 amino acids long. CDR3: CASSQRGTNTEAFF. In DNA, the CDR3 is TGTGCCAGCAGCCAAAGAGGGACGAACACTGAAGCTTTCTTT.